This T cell receptor beta chain was recorded in a study of shared clonotypes between healthy human individuals. Profiling relied on immunoSEQ multiplex PCR, and the TCRdb table lists in-frame clones only, not all of them. The data contain fewer than 850,000 clones, 72% of them singletons. Overall study findings and caveats: In contrast to clonotypes shared by all four donors, non-shared clonotypes had lower generation probabilities. Among donors, the sharing of clonotypes was expected to be influenced by sequencing depth.

Notes on this clone: The antigen is unknown.

Trimming removed 2 bases from V and 0 bases from J, with 17 bases in between. The germline V gene has CDR1 LGHNT and CDR2 FRNRAP. This CDR3 contains 18 residues. The sequence came from a woman aged 25 to 39 in good health. Source material: memory CD4+ T cells sorted from blood. Regarding subset: CD45RA-negative fraction. The chain is built from TRBV12-5 and TRBJ2-1, with a weak D call TRBD1 (6 bases). For the CDR3, the DNA is TGTGCTAGTGGTTTGATAGTTGGACAGATCAACTCCTACAATGAGCAGTTCTTC. Protein: CASGLIVGQINSYNEQFF. The entire variable domain, with the rest obtained from reference TRBV12-5 and TRBJ2-1, is as follows: DARVTQTPRHKVTEMGQEVTMRCQPILGHNTVFWYRQTMMQGLELLAYFRNRAPLDDSGMPKDRFSAEMPDATLATLKIQPSEPRDSAVYFCASGLIVGQINSYNEQFFGPGTRLTVL.